The T cell receptor beta chain described here comes from a study of T cells in Graves' hyperthyroidism and ophthalmopathy. Looked up from germline, CDR1 is MDHEN and CDR2 is SYDVKM. Trimming removed 0 bases from V and 0 bases from J, with 8 bases in between. This CDR3 is built from 15 residues. Template material for amplifying TCR beta CDR3 regions consisted of RNA transcripts. The TCR CDR3 first-round RT-PCR relied on the HTBI primer set. One entry per CDR3 protein, called by TCRdb with MiXCR from the multiplex PCR reads. The sample has approximately 520,000 distinct CDR3 sequences; 20% to 25% are singletons.

Sequencing used blood. The chain carries TRBV28 and TRBJ1-1; D is unresolved. The TCR was taken from a man younger than 35 with Graves' hyperthyroidism. The CDR3 protein is CASSLWREMNTEAFF. In DNA form, the CDR3 reads TGTGCCAGCAGTTTATGGCGGGAGATGAACACTGAAGCTTTCTTT.